This T cell receptor (beta chain) is from a study of shared clonotypes between healthy human individuals. Germline trimming cut 0 bases from V and 4 bases from J; bases unmatched to any gene: 0. The CDR3 is 13 amino acids. Per the germline V gene, CDR1 is SGHNT and CDR2 is YYREEE (reference sequence). Study conclusions and caveats: Roughly 4.6% of naive CD4 clonotypes were common to a few donors. Relative to clonotypes present in all four donors, those not shared had lower generation probabilities.

A word on this clone: Its specificity is unknown.

Researchers ran the assay at a deep level. Profiling relied on immunoSEQ multiplex PCR, and the TCRdb table lists in-frame clones only, not all of them. The sample has some 2.4 million clones, roughly 93% seen once. Sequences were obtained from naive CD4+ T cells from PBMCs. The subset denotes: CD45RA+ positively selected. The chain uses TRBV5-4 and TRBJ1-2, with 7 bases identical to TRBD1. This TCR was recovered from a man in his late teens or twenties in good health. Some clones in this sample may be carry-over from other donors' samples. CDR3 in amino acids: CASSLGDSYGYTF. CDR3 DNA: TGTGCCAGCAGCTTGGGGGACAGCTATGGCTACACCTTC.